What follows is one T cell receptor beta chain and its context. Its target is not known. The record originates from a study of cytomegalovirus exposure and HLA in healthy donors. Background on the study: HLA-typed donors contributed 80 million to 85 million unique TCRs, which were held in an early data release.

Findings of the study overall: High sensitivity and specificity were reportedly achieved when the classifier diagnosed cytomegalovirus status. Highly shared variants forming one cluster were likely a sequencing artifact.

PCR involved 60 Vbeta and 13 Jbeta primers. Profiling relied on immunoSEQ multiplex PCR, and the TCRdb table lists in-frame clones only, not all of them. Found here are roughly 150,000 clones, more than 75% of them singletons; the top ten hold under 15%. The germline V gene has CDR1 GTSNPN and CDR2 SVGIG (reference sequence). The V end was cut by 0 bases, the J end by 15 bases, with 9 bases between. CDR3 length equals 11 residues. The clonotype comes from a woman aged 40-49 years in good health and CMV-seronegative. This rearrangement joins TRBV30 to TRBJ1-6; D not resolved. The specimen sequenced was PBMCs. Written as DNA, the CDR3 is TGTGCCTGGAGTGTCCGTACACACCTCCACTTT. Translation: CAWSVRTHLHF.